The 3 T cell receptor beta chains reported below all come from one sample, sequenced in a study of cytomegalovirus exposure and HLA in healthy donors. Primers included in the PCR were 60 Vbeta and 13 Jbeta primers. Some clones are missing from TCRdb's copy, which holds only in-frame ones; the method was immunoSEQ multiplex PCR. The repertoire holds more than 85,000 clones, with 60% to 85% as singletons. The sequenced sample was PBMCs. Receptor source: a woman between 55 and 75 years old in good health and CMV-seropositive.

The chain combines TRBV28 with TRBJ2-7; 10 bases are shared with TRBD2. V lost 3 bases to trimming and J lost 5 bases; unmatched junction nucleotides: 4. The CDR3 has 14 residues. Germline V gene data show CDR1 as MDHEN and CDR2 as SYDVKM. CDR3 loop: CASSLGGTSDEQYF. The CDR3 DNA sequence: TGTGCCAGCAGTTTGGGCGGGACTAGCGACGAGCAGTACTTC.

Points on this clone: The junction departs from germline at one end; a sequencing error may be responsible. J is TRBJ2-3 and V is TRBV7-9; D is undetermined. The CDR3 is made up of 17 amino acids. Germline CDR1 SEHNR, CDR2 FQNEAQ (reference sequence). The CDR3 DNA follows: TGTTCCAGCAGCCCGAATCTAGGTCGACGAGGCACAGATACGCAGTATTTT. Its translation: CSSSPNLGRRGTDTQYF.

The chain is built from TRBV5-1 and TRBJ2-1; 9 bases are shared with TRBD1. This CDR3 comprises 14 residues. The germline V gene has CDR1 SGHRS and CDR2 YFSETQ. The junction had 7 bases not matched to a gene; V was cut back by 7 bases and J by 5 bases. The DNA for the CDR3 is TGCGCCAGCGGATTACAGGGGGCTGACAATGAGCAGTTCTTC. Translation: CASGLQGADNEQFF.